This T cell receptor beta chain came from a study of OX40 agonist ivuxolimab in advanced cancers. Profiled with immunoSEQ multiplex PCR; TCRdb holds only in-frame clones, not every one. This table has approximately 18,000 clones, roughly four fifths appearing once. The germline V and J ends were trimmed by 5 bases and 3 bases, with 17 bases remaining between them. The CDR3 has 15 residues. Germline CDR1 and CDR2: PRHDT and FYEKMQ (reference sequence). The source is an adult with an advanced solid tumor such as melanoma, head and neck, liver or kidney cancer. V usage is TRBV13 and J usage is TRBJ2-7; D may be TRBD1 (6 bases). The material was CD4+ or CD8+ T cells sorted from blood, obtained in a trial of the OX40 agonist ivuxolimab. CDR3 DNA sequence: TGTGCCAGCAGCGGCAAGGGGGATGGCCTCTACGAGCAGTACTTC. Translating gives CASSGKGDGLYEQYF. The whole variable domain, remainder taken from reference TRBV13 and TRBJ2-7, is AAGVIQSPRHLIKEKRETATLKCYPIPRHDTVYWYQQGPGQDPQFLISFYEKMQSDKGSIPDRFSAQQFSDYHSELNMSSLELGDSALYFCASSGKGDGLYEQYFGPGTRLTVT.